This T cell receptor beta chain was obtained from a study of T cells in Graves' hyperthyroidism and ophthalmopathy. Whole-study results and caveats: Classification by a 13 V-J model distinguished ophthalmopathy from stable hyperthyroidism.

Stable hyperthyroidism: no ophthalmopathy progression over 18 months of follow-up. There were TCR beta CDR3 regions amplified from RNA transcripts. First-round RT-PCR with HTBI primers amplified the TCR CDR3 region. TCRdb reanalysed the multiplex PCR reads using MiXCR and keeps one entry per CDR3 protein. Of around 690,000 distinct CDR3 sequences listed, 17% are singletons. Germline assignment: CDR1 SGHNT and CDR2 YYREEE (reference sequence). CDR3 length: 13 residues. The germline V and J ends were trimmed by 0 bases and 2 bases, with 4 bases remaining between them. This clonotype came up many times. Its specificity is unknown.

Sequencing input: blood. This sequence was found in a man between 45 and 60 years old with Graves' hyperthyroidism. This chain connects TRBV5-4 to TRBJ2-3; D unclear. The CDR3: CASSLVYTDTQYF. CDR3 coding DNA: TGTGCCAGCAGCTTGGTCTACACAGATACGCAGTATTTT.